Presented here are 5 T cell receptor beta chains from one specimen sequenced in a study of early stage breast cancer tumors. Sequencing used immunoSEQ multiplex PCR; TCRdb keeps in-frame clones, though not all of them. The sample has about 48,000 clones, 83% seen once. The sequenced sample was blood. These receptors came from a person aged 50 to 59 with breast cancer.

V and J are TRBV5-1 and TRBJ2-5; D might be TRBD1 (5 bases). Trimming left V 2 bases short and J 1 base short, with 12 bases between. The CDR3 length is 15 residues. CDR1 and CDR2 (germline): SGHRS, YFSETQ. The CDR3: CASSLLHRSQETQYF. Here the CDR3 DNA reads TGCGCCAGCAGCTTATTACACAGGAGCCAAGAGACCCAGTACTTC.

The CDR3 loop reads CASSRTVRNSPLHF. The CDR3 DNA is TGTGCCAGCAGCCGCACGGTTCGGAATTCACCCCTCCACTTT. The chain uses TRBV2 and TRBJ1-6; D is undetermined. With 6 bases removed from V and 7 bases from J, the gap between germline ends came to 13 bases. The V gene's germline CDR1 is SNHLY and CDR2 FYNNEI. CDR3 length: 14 residues.

This sequence joins TRBV7-3 and TRBJ2-1; tentatively, D is TRBD2 (7 bases). Between the trimmed V and J ends, which lost 0 bases and 2 bases, there was a span of 17 bases. This CDR3 spans 18 amino acids. Germline CDR1 reads SGHTA; CDR2 reads FQGTGA. This chain's CDR3 is CASSLTGGQGRAYNEQFF. Here the CDR3 DNA reads TGTGCCAGCAGCTTAACGGGGGGGCAGGGTCGCGCCTACAATGAGCAGTTCTTC.

This clone was recorded once. V and J are TRBV30 and TRBJ1-6; 7 bases align to TRBD1. CDR1 and CDR2 from the germline V gene are GTSNPN and SVGIG (reference sequence). The V gene end was trimmed by 1 base and the J gene end by 9 bases; junction bases not matched to a gene: 3. This CDR3 comprises 13 residues. CDR3 residues: CAWSEQGSSPLHF. For the CDR3, the DNA is TGTGCCTGGAGTGAACAGGGGAGTTCACCCCTCCACTTT.

This chain connects TRBV25-1 to TRBJ1-5; 9 nucleotides line up with TRBD1. In germline, CDR1 is MGHDK, CDR2 SYGVNS. V lost 4 bases and J lost 9; bases outside the gene matches: 7. There are 14 residues in the CDR3. CDR3 sequence reads: CASSAGQGRRPQHF. DNA for the CDR3: TGTGCCAGCAGTGCGGGACAGGGAAGGCGGCCCCAGCATTTT. The entire variable domain, with the rest obtained from reference TRBV25-1 and TRBJ1-5, is as follows: EADIYQTPRYLVIGTGKKITLECSQTMGHDKMYWYQQDPGMELHLIHYSYGVNSTEKGDLSSESTVSRIRTEHFPLTLESARPSHTSQYLCASSAGQGRRPQHFGDGTRLSIL.